This T cell receptor (beta chain) originates from a study of blood T cell repertoires in COVID-19. Assay used: immunoSEQ multiplex PCR; TCRdb lists only in-frame clones, some missing. This table has about 56,000 clones, roughly 90% appearing once. Trimming at V came to 5 bases and at J to 0 bases, leaving 8 bases not matched to a gene. Looked up from germline, CDR1 is SGHAT and CDR2 is FQNNGV. CDR3 length: 19 residues. This clone appeared once. V usage is TRBV11-2 and J usage is TRBJ2-1, with 15 bases matching TRBD2. Specimen: peripheral blood. The receptor was derived from a human donor in a cohort sampled during active COVID-19. The CDR3 DNA is TGTGCCAGCAGCGACGGGACTAGCGGGGGGCGTCGCTCCTACAATGAGCAGTTCTTC. Translating gives CASSDGTSGGRRSYNEQFF.